What follows describes a single T cell receptor beta chain. Its antigen is still unknown. These data come from a study of T-cell reconstitution after alpha-beta-depleted transplantation in children. Whole-study results and caveats: T-cell counts and diversity were attributed mostly to newly produced T cells one year after transplant.

The CDR3 runs 15 residues. J was trimmed by 3 bases and V by 4 bases; bases with no gene match: 5. CDR1 is SGHTA and CDR2 is FQGNSA in the germline V gene. Unique molecular identifiers tagged the TCRbeta library. MiXCR, run by TCRdb on the PCR reads, gives a single entry per CDR3 protein. The sample gives hundreds of thousands of distinct CDR3 sequences, 10% to 15% of which show up once; about 2% is in the top ten. The receptor's source is a male patient between 10 and 17 years old who had a stem cell transplant for acute myeloid leukemia, so the T cells may come from the graft donor. Sample: PBMCs, mostly from graft donor cells, taken 360 days after TCRalphabeta/CD19-depleted stem cell transplant. The chain employs TRBV7-2 and TRBJ2-5, with TRBD2 matching 10 bases. The CDR3 DNA reads as TGTGCCAGCAGCTCCGGGACTAGCGAGAAAGAGACCCAGTACTTC. It yields the protein CASSSGTSEKETQYF.